The 27 T cell receptor beta chains in this list originate from one sample, sequenced in a study of cytomegalovirus exposure and HLA in healthy donors. PCR was performed using 60 Vbeta and 13 Jbeta primers. Assay: immunoSEQ multiplex PCR; the TCRdb copy retains only in-frame clones and omits some. This sample has about 160,000 clones, with around four fifths found just once. The material sequenced was PBMCs. The receptors come from a woman aged 18-29 years in good health and CMV-seronegative.

The rearrangement joins TRBV18 to TRBJ2-3, with TRBD2 identical over 9 bases. The CDR3 has 15 amino acids. Per germline, CDR1 KGHSH and CDR2 LQKENI. With V trimmed by 4 bases and J by 2 bases, 4 bases remained unmatched. Here the CDR3 DNA reads TGTGCCAGCTCACGGACTAGCGTAAACACAGATACGCAGTATTTT. Translating it yields CASSRTSVNTDTQYF.

V usage is TRBV13 and J usage is TRBJ2-1, with D unresolved. Trimming took 0 bases from V and 13 from J, leaving 13 bases between them. The CDR3 has 13 residues. The germline V gene encodes CDR1 PRHDT and CDR2 FYEKMQ (reference sequence). CDR3 sequence: CASSLGLFAPQFF. CDR3 sequence (DNA): TGTGCCAGCAGCTTAGGCCTTTTTGCGCCCCAGTTCTTC.

J is TRBJ2-1 and V is TRBV6-5; D is perhaps TRBD2 (5 bases). V dropped 6 bases and J dropped 5 bases, with 14 bases sitting between them. The germline gives CDR1 MNHEY, CDR2 SVGAGI. This CDR3 is 14 amino acids long. The CDR3 sequence: CASRPGVTNNEQFF. The CDR3 DNA reads as TGTGCCAGCAGGCCAGGTGTGACTAACAATGAGCAGTTCTTC.

This clone was detected a few times. CDR3: CASSPDSPASGNTIYF. The CDR3 DNA follows: TGTGCCAGCAGCCCGGACAGTCCGGCCTCTGGAAACACCATATATTTT. The chain is built from TRBV9 and TRBJ1-3, with D perhaps matching TRBD1 (6 bases). The CDR3 sequence is 16 residues long. V was clipped by 4 bases and J by 0 bases, with 14 bases between them. Germline V gene lookup returns CDR1 SGDLS and CDR2 YYNGEE. Supplemented by reference TRBV9 and TRBJ1-3, the full variable domain reads DSGVTQTPKHLITATGQRVTLRCSPRSGDLSVYWYQQSLDQGLQFLIQYYNGEERAKGNILERFSAQQFPDLHSELNLSSLELGDSALYFCASSPDSPASGNTIYFGEGSWLTVV.

V and J are TRBV5-5 and TRBJ2-3; D unresolved. The germline CDR1 and CDR2 sequences are SGHKS and YYEKEE (reference sequence). Deletions cut 0 bases from V and 0 bases from J, with 11 bases between. The CDR3 loop spans 16 amino acids. CDR3 residues: CASSLETAPSTDTQYF. In DNA form, the CDR3 reads TGTGCCAGCAGCTTGGAAACTGCCCCTAGCACAGATACGCAGTATTTT.

CDR3 nucleotide sequence: TGTGCCATCAGTGAGTCGTTAGGCGGGGGCTTCAGCTCCTACAATGAGCAGTTCTTC. This encodes CAISESLGGGFSSYNEQFF. J is TRBJ2-1 and V is TRBV10-3; a possible D gene is TRBD2 (7 bases). The CDR3 extends over 19 amino acids. Germline V gene sequence: CDR1 ENHRY, CDR2 SYGVKD. V dropped 0 bases and J dropped 0 bases, with 18 bases sitting between them.

V is TRBV19 and J is TRBJ1-5; D is unresolved. Germline loops: CDR1 LNHDA, CDR2 SQIVND (reference sequence). V was cut by 3 bases and J by 4 bases, with 7 bases left in between. The CDR3 spans 13 residues. DNA for the CDR3: TGTGCCAGTAGTATTCAGGCAAATCAGCCCCAGCATTTT. Its translation: CASSIQANQPQHF.

The genes are TRBV13 and TRBJ1-4; no reliable D call. V was pared by 5 bases and J by 1 base, with 14 bases between. This CDR3 region has 16 residues. Germline V CDR1 and CDR2: PRHDT, FYEKMQ (reference sequence). The CDR3 DNA reads as TGTGCCAGCAGCAATTCCCCCGAGGGAACTAATGAAAAACTGTTTTTT. It codes for CASSNSPEGTNEKLFF.

This clone was observed once. The genes are TRBV7-9 and TRBJ2-5; D perhaps matches TRBD1 (5 bases). Trimming cost V 2 bases and J 2 bases, with 12 bases left between them. The CDR3 totals 15 residues. Per the germline V gene, CDR1 is SEHNR and CDR2 is FQNEAQ (reference sequence). Written as DNA, the CDR3 is TGTGCCAGCAGCTTAAGGGCAGGGTATCAAGAGACCCAGTACTTC. It encodes CASSLRAGYQETQYF.

This sequence joins TRBV27 and TRBJ1-3; 8 nucleotides align to TRBD1. The V segment lost 8 bases and the J segment 4 bases; nucleotides outside the gene matches: 7. This CDR3 spans 14 amino acids. Germline V gene sequence: CDR1 MNHEY, CDR2 SMNVEV (reference sequence). The CDR3 loop is CASRQGASGNTIYF. The CDR3 DNA is TGTGCCAGCCGTCAGGGGGCGTCGGGAAACACCATATATTTT.

The chain carries TRBV7-3 and TRBJ2-3, with a tentative D call TRBD2 (6 bases). This CDR3 is built from 14 residues. Germline V lookup: CDR1 SGHTA, CDR2 FQGTGA. V was shortened by 5 bases and J by 5 bases, with 14 bases between the two germline ends. CDR3 amino acids: CASSPVGEVDTQYF. DNA for the CDR3: TGTGCCAGCAGCCCCGTGGGGGAGGTAGATACGCAGTATTTT.

The genes are TRBV19 and TRBJ1-1; TRBD1 might be the D (5 bases). V lost 4 bases and J lost 12, with 21 bases in between. Germline V gene sequence: CDR1 LNHDA, CDR2 SQIVND (reference sequence). The CDR3 runs to 14 residues. CDR3 amino acids: CASSTLVTGIVPFF. The CDR3 nucleotides are TGTGCCAGTAGTACGCTCGTTACAGGAATCGTACCTTTCTTT.

This clone was detected a few times. The chain employs TRBV5-6 and TRBJ1-1; D unresolved. Germline assignment: CDR1 SGHDT and CDR2 YYEEEE. The CDR3 spans 15 residues. V gave up 0 bases and J gave up 0 bases, with 9 bases separating them. The CDR3 sequence is CASSLVGRLNTEAFF. The CDR3 bases are TGTGCCAGCAGCTTGGTGGGCAGATTGAACACTGAAGCTTTCTTT.

The genes are TRBV19 and TRBJ1-2, with TRBD1 matching over 7 bases. The CDR3 contains 14 residues. Per the germline V gene, CDR1 is LNHDA and CDR2 is SQIVND (reference sequence). V was clipped by 5 bases and J by 3 bases; unmatched bases: 6. In DNA, the CDR3 is TGTGCCAGTAGTGTGACAACAGGGGACTATGGCTACACCTTC. This codes for CASSVTTGDYGYTF.

The chain recombines TRBV7-9 with TRBJ2-1, with no clear D. Looked up from germline, CDR1 is SEHNR and CDR2 is FQNEAQ (reference sequence). The CDR3 sequence is 12 residues long. The V end lost 7 bases, the J end lost 6 bases, and 10 bases lay between the germline ends. CDR3 nucleotide sequence: TGTGCCAGCACCATGAGGAGCAATGAGCAGTTCTTC. Translated: CASTMRSNEQFF.

V usage is TRBV19 and J usage is TRBJ2-6, with 9 nucleotides matching TRBD1. Germline values: CDR1 LNHDA, CDR2 SQIVND (reference sequence). The length of the CDR3 is 18 residues. The V gene end was trimmed by 9 bases and the J gene end by 2 bases; junction bases not matched to a gene: 14. The CDR3 protein is CASNTMGQGRPGANVLTF. The CDR3, as DNA: TGTGCCAGCAACACTATGGGACAGGGAAGGCCTGGGGCCAACGTCCTGACTTTC.

The chain carries TRBV6-5 and TRBJ2-2; D gene ambiguous. The CDR3 spans 16 residues. CDR1 is MNHEY, CDR2 SVGAGI, per germline. V shed 0 bases and J shed 3 bases, with 11 bases lying between them. The chain's CDR3 is CASSYSRLAYTGELFF. The CDR3 DNA follows: TGTGCCAGCAGTTACTCGAGACTGGCGTACACCGGGGAGCTGTTTTTT.

The chain employs TRBV19 and TRBJ1-2, with D perhaps TRBD1 (6 bases). CDR1 and CDR2 from the germline V gene are LNHDA and SQIVND (reference sequence). V was trimmed by 7 bases and J by 0 bases, leaving 15 bases between them. The CDR3 spans 15 residues. The CDR3 reads CASNKGDGSNYGYTF. The CDR3 bases are TGTGCCAGTAATAAGGGGGACGGATCTAACTATGGCTACACCTTC.

This clone qualifies as large. The CDR3 nucleotides read TGTGCCAGCAGCGAGGGACAGGGGTATGGCTACACCTTC. Its translation: CASSEGQGYGYTF. The rearrangement links TRBV6-1 to TRBJ1-2; 10 bases align to TRBD1. The germline CDR1 and CDR2 sequences are MNHNS and SASEGT. V shed 6 bases, J shed 5 bases, and the junction held 3 bases outside the gene matches. The CDR3 has 13 residues.

The J gene is TRBJ1-5, the V gene TRBV5-6; D gene uncertain. The germline gives CDR1 SGHDT, CDR2 YYEEEE. V was clipped by 1 base and J by 2 bases, with 13 bases between them. CDR3 length equals 16 residues. The DNA of the CDR3 is TGTGCCAGCAGCTTGTGGGCGGGGTCGGGCAATCAGCCCCAGCATTTT. It is translated as CASSLWAGSGNQPQHF.

A single count supports this clone. This chain uses TRBV5-1 with TRBJ1-3, with D possibly being TRBD1 (6 bases). The V and J ends lost 2 bases and 2 bases respectively, with 8 bases between them. Germline CDR1 SGHRS, CDR2 YFSETQ. The CDR3 sequence is 14 residues long. The CDR3: CASSLGGAGNTIYF. Here the CDR3 DNA reads TGCGCCAGCAGCTTAGGGGGAGCTGGAAACACCATATATTTT.

The J gene is TRBJ2-7, the V gene TRBV10-2; 8 bases are a match to TRBD1. V was clipped by 6 bases and J by 0 bases; unmatched bases: 7. The CDR3 loop spans 15 amino acids. Germline loops: CDR1 WSHSY, CDR2 SAAADI. The CDR3 DNA sequence: TGCGCCAGCAGGACCCGGGACAGGAGCTCCTACGAGCAGTACTTC. Protein sequence: CASRTRDRSSYEQYF.

The chain is built from TRBV5-4 and TRBJ2-5; 8 nucleotides line up with TRBD2. From germline, CDR1 is SGHNT and CDR2 YYREEE (reference sequence). The CDR3 covers 16 residues. Germline trimming cut 0 bases from V and 5 bases from J; bases unmatched to any gene: 9. In DNA form, the CDR3 reads TGTGCCAGCAGCTTGGTTGGGACTAGTGGGGTGGAGACCCAGTACTTC. It encodes CASSLVGTSGVETQYF.

About this clone: An end of the junction does not agree with germline; a read error may underlie this. Other nucleotide sequences in the sample specify the same CDR3. The chain couples TRBV7-8 to TRBJ1-6, with a weak D call TRBD1 (6 bases). Germline V gene data show CDR1 as SGHVS and CDR2 as FQNEAQ. There are 14 residues in the CDR3. CDR3 nucleotide sequence: TGCGCCAGCAGCTTAGTTGGGGGCAATTCACCCCTCCACTTT. Its protein is CASSLVGGNSPLHF.

V is TRBV4-2 and J is TRBJ1-2; TRBD1 matches 11 bases. J was trimmed by 4 bases and V by 0 bases; bases with no gene match: 1. The germline gives CDR1 LGHNA, CDR2 YNFKEQ. The CDR3 totals 15 residues. This chain's CDR3 is CASSQDGTGGYGYTF. As DNA, the CDR3 is TGTGCCAGCAGCCAAGATGGGACAGGGGGCTATGGCTACACCTTC.

V is TRBV5-8 and J is TRBJ2-1, with 9 bases that match TRBD1. Germline V lookup: CDR1 SGHTS, CDR2 YDEGEE. The CDR3 loop spans 15 amino acids. Trimming at V came to 1 base and at J to 4 bases, leaving 3 bases not matched to a gene. CDR3 region: CASSLTGTGYNEQFF. DNA for the CDR3: TGTGCCAGCAGCTTGACCGGGACAGGGTACAATGAGCAGTTCTTC.

V gene TRBV18 combines with J gene TRBJ2-2; D gene ambiguous. Germline V gene sequence: CDR1 KGHSH, CDR2 LQKENI. V gave up 4 bases and J gave up 3 bases, with 3 bases separating them. The CDR3 is 12 residues long. The DNA of the CDR3 is TGTGCCAGCTCACGCGACACCGGGGAGCTGTTTTTT. Encoded protein: CASSRDTGELFF.